This T cell receptor (beta chain) was sequenced during a study of T cells after yellow fever vaccination. The study, taken as a whole, reports: Primary-vaccination clones mostly resurfaced post-booster (around 96% CD4, under 90% CD8). The presence of abundant clonotypes contaminating from the bulk population was possible in FACS-sorted repertoires.

Of note for this clonotype: The antigen is not known.

In making TCR cDNA, 5'RACE template switching added a universal primer site and UMIs to it. TCRdb re-derived calls from the 5' RACE reads in MiXCR, one entry per CDR3 protein. The data hold 300,000 to 400,000 distinct CDR3 sequences, with about 9.5% observed a single time. The J segment lost 7 bases and the V segment lost 8 bases, leaving 19 bases of the junction unmatched. The CDR3 loop spans 18 amino acids. Germline V lookup: CDR1 MNHEY, CDR2 SVGEGT. The starting material was PBMCs, obtained on the day of the first yellow fever vaccination. The sequence was obtained from a man aged 18 to 29 who received the YFV17D yellow fever vaccine. The V and J genes are TRBV6-2 or TRBV6-3 and TRBJ2-1, with 11 bases aligning to TRBD1. CDR3 in amino acids: CASAYTQGTGGRKNEQFF. The CDR3 nucleotides read TGTGCCAGCGCATATACCCAAGGGACAGGGGGGAGGAAAAATGAGCAGTTCTTC.